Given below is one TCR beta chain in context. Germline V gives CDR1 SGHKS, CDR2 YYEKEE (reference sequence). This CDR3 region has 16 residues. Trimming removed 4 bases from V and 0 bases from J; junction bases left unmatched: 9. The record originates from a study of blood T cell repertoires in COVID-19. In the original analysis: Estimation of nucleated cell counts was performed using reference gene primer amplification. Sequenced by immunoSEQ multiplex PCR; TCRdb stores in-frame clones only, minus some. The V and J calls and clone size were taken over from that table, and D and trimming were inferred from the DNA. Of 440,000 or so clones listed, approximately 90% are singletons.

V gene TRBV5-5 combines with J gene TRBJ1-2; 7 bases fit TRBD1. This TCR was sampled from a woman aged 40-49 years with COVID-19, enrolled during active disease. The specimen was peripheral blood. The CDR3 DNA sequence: TGTGCCAGCAGCCCTGACCGAGGGGGCCCTAACTATGGCTACACCTTC. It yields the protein CASSPDRGGPNYGYTF.